The rows below give T cell receptor beta chains drawn from one sample of a study of glioma-infiltrating T cells. TCRdb re-derived calls from the multiplex PCR reads in MiXCR, one entry per CDR3 protein. The sample carries 1,500 to 2,000 distinct CDR3 sequences, about 30% recorded once. Sequencing used glioma tissue, nonneoplastic brain tissue, or PBMCs (not recorded which). The source of these receptors is a human donor with low-grade glioma or glioblastoma, undergoing nonglioma brain surgery, or in good health (not recorded which). Both conserved end residues are trimmed from each CDR3.

V	J	CDR3
TRBV12-3/TRBV12-4	TRBJ1-3	ASTPGVYSGSTIY
TRBV14	TRBJ2-2	ASSPPGQGYTGELF
TRBV7-8	TRBJ1-1	ASSFRENTEAF
TRBV7-2	TRBJ2-5	ASSLQWKETQY
TRBV20-1	TRBJ2-1	SAISGRTYEDEQF
TRBV28	TRBJ1-2	ASSPQPTGEGYT
TRBV24-1	TRBJ2-2	ATSDSHRGNTGELF
TRBV20-1	TRBJ2-4	SAQNRPTAKNIRY
TRBV12-3/TRBV12-4	TRBJ2-1	ASSPRTGASYNEQF
TRBV29-1	TRBJ2-1	SVAELEQF